This passage covers 15 T cell receptor gamma chains from one sample sequenced in a study of intestinal T cells in coeliac disease. Genomic DNA came from ten approximately 4.8-µm formalin-fixed paraffin-embedded scrolls per case. The TRG library came from approximately 0.2 ug of biopsy DNA amplified with LymphoTrack primers. TCRdb repeated clone calling on the multiplex PCR reads with CATT. This table has over 1,200 gamma-chain clones, roughly 56% appearing once. Sequences were obtained from a duodenal biopsy. The receptors were gathered from a human donor with celiac disease.

The V call is TRGV3, the J call TRGJ1 or TRGJ2. With 3 bases clipped from V and 6 bases from J, the junction kept 2 bases outside the gene matches. Germline CDR1 VTNTFY, CDR2 YDVSTARD (reference sequence). The CDR3 is 11 residues long. The CDR3 nucleotides read TGTGCCACCTGGGACCCTTATAAGAAACTCTTT. It codes for CATWDPYKKLF.

The chain combines TRGV5P with TRGJ1 or TRGJ2. TRGV5P is annotated as a pseudogene. The CDR3 spans 14 residues. CDR3 nucleotides: TGTGCCACCTGGGGCAGGCCGCCCTATTATAAGAAACTCTTT. Amino acid sequence: CATWGRPPYYKKLF.

There are a few counts of this clone. The sample contains more than one DNA sequence encoding this CDR3. The chain links TRGV3 to TRGJP2. V lost 9 bases to trimming and J lost 4 bases; unmatched junction nucleotides: 14. This CDR3 region has 15 residues. Germline V gene data show CDR1 as VTNTFY and CDR2 as YDVSTARD (reference sequence). CDR3 nucleotides: TGTGCCACCCCACCCAGCGGGGTTAGTGATTGGATCAAGACGTTT. As protein: CATPPSGVSDWIKTF.

As concerns this clone: The identical CDR3 is also encoded by other nucleotide sequences in the sample. CDR3 amino acids: CAAWDAPLNYYKKLF. The CDR3 DNA reads TGTGCTGCGTGGGATGCTCCTCTGAATTATTATAAGAAACTCTTT. The V and J genes are TRGV10 and TRGJ1 or TRGJ2. TRGV10 is given ORF status, its function remaining uncertain. This CDR3 has 15 amino acids. The trim removed 8 bases at V and 0 bases at J, leaving 11 bases unmatched.

The chain recombines TRGV2 with TRGJP2. CDR1 is EGSNGY, CDR2 YDSYNSKV, per germline. The CDR3 consists of 17 residues. With V trimmed by 4 bases and J by 2 bases, 13 bases remained unmatched. CDR3 nucleotides: TGTGCCACCTGGGAGGGCCCGGCGAGGAGTAGTGATTGGATCAAGACGTTT. It translates to CATWEGPARSSDWIKTF.

Comments on this clone: One end of the junction does not line up with germline, which may come from a read error. This sequence joins TRGV3 and TRGJ1 or TRGJ2. The germline CDR1 and CDR2 sequences are VTNTFY and YDVSTARD (reference sequence). The CDR3 runs to 11 residues. The chain's CDR3 is CATWGRNEKLF. The CDR3 DNA follows: TGTGCCACCTGGGGCAGGAACGAGAAACTCTTT.

About this clone: One end of the junction fails to match germline, which may point to a read error. The rearrangement joins TRGV2 to TRGJ1 or TRGJ2. CDR3 length: 16 residues. The germline CDR1 and CDR2 sequences are EGSNGY and YDSYNSKV. The CDR3 region is CATWDGPPRSYYKKLF. CDR3 in DNA: TGTGCCACCTGGGACGGGCCACCCCGAAGTTATTATAAGAAGCTCTTT.

Note on this clone: This may arise from a read error, as a much more abundant clone is one base away. J is TRGJP1 and V is TRGV10. TRGV10 is an open reading frame, and its role is uncertain. The CDR3 consists of 17 residues. Trimming removed 8 bases from V and 12 bases from J; junction bases left unmatched: 25. CDR3 sequence (DNA): TGTGCTGCGTGGGATTACGGGCGCCCGCACCCAGGTCGGTTCAAGATATTT. Translated, it gives CAAWDYGRPHPGRFKIF.

The V call is TRGV11, the J call TRGJ1 or TRGJ2. TRGV11 is given ORF status, its function remaining uncertain. V lost 8 bases, J lost 10 bases, and 11 bases stayed unmatched. The length of the CDR3 is 12 residues. CDR3 DNA: TGTGCCTGCTGGAACAGGGGGGGGAAGAAACTCTTT. Amino acids: CACWNRGGKKLF.

Notes on this clone: This may be a read error: a much more frequent sequence differs by one nucleotide. The sample contains more than one DNA sequence encoding this CDR3. The V gene is TRGV11, the J gene TRGJ1 or TRGJ2. TRGV11 is an ORF; its function is uncertain. The CDR3 is 19 residues long. The chain's CDR3 is CACWIRHGTIIIRRHKKLF. The CDR3 region has the DNA TGCGCCTGCTGGATTAGGCACGGAACAATTATTATAAGAAGACATAAGAAACTCTTT.

The rearrangement links TRGV2 to TRGJP2. The trim removed 0 bases at V and 0 bases at J, leaving 7 bases unmatched. This CDR3 comprises 17 residues. The germline gives CDR1 EGSNGY, CDR2 YDSYNSKV. CDR3 region: CATWDGGEDSSDWIKTF. As DNA, the CDR3 is TGTGCCACCTGGGACGGGGGGGAGGATAGTAGTGATTGGATCAAGACGTTT.

This clone was seen a handful of times. The chain employs TRGV4 and TRGJ1 or TRGJ2. This CDR3 contains 13 residues. V dropped 3 bases and J dropped 6; count of bases not matched to a gene: 8. In germline, CDR1 is EGSTGY, CDR2 YDSYTSSV. The CDR3 reads CATWDPQFYKKLF. The CDR3 DNA sequence: TGTGCCACCTGGGATCCACAATTTTATAAGAAACTCTTT.

The gene calls are TRGV2 and TRGJ1 or TRGJ2. Looked up from germline, CDR1 is EGSNGY and CDR2 is YDSYNSKV. There are 14 residues in the CDR3. V shed 0 bases, J shed 3 bases, and the junction held 5 bases outside the gene matches. In DNA form, the CDR3 reads TGTGCCACCTGGGACGGGGCACTTTATTATAAGAAACTCTTT. Protein: CATWDGALYYKKLF.

Remarks on this clone: The junction and the germline gene differ at one end; a read error may be behind it. This chain connects TRGV3 to TRGJP1. Germline-derived CDR1 and CDR2 are VTNTFY and YDVSTARD (reference sequence). This CDR3 has 15 amino acids. The CDR3 here is CAAWDTYTTGWFKIF. The DNA of the CDR3 is TGTGCCGCCTGGGACACGTATACCACTGGTTGGTTCAAGATATTT.

V and J are TRGV3 and TRGJ1 or TRGJ2. V shed 3 bases, J shed 3 bases, and the junction held 2 bases outside the gene matches. Germline loops: CDR1 VTNTFY, CDR2 YDVSTARD (reference sequence). The CDR3 extends over 12 amino acids. For the CDR3, the DNA is TGTGCCACCTGGGACCGTTATTATAAGAAACTCTTT. Translation gives CATWDRYYKKLF.